This paragraph reports one T cell receptor beta chain. Antigen: not known. Profiled with immunoSEQ multiplex PCR; TCRdb holds only in-frame clones, not every one. The table has roughly 2,000 clones, 24% seen once; the top ten hold roughly a fifth. CDR3 size: 14 residues. Unmatched junction bases numbered 9, after V lost 10 bases and J lost 5 bases. From germline, CDR1 is MDHEN and CDR2 SYDVKM. The treatment here: randomized to nivolumab then ipilimumab (arm A) or the reverse (arm B). The data belong to a study of sequential checkpoint blockade in melanoma. Study overall: TCRβ was sequenced from DNA of approximately 91 pretreatment tumors. Findings of the study overall: Clinical benefit was about 30 times likelier when tumor T-cell fraction and clonality increased. Pretreatment TIL clonality tracked with response in the nivolumab-first arm.

The clonotype comes from a human donor with melanoma. V and J are TRBV28 and TRBJ1-4, with 8 positions matching TRBD1. The material was tumor tissue (inferred from file names), obtained from a patient given nivolumab and ipilimumab in sequence. The CDR3 nucleotides are TGTGCCACCACTCGACAGGGGTGGAATGAAAAACTGTTTTTT. Residues: CATTRQGWNEKLFF.